This T cell receptor beta chain was identified in a study of blood T cells in healthy people across ages (dated by TCRdb to 2014 to 2015). For the wider study: In model experiments, template switching captured about one uniquely barcoded TCR beta cDNA molecule for every two T cells. The study measured age-related changes in TCR beta repertoire diversity using deep sequencing normalized with unique cDNA molecular identifiers. Four age groups were formed from the donors: young (average 16 years), middle-aged (approximately 40), aged (about 62) and long-lived (less than 85). To avoid experimental bias, donors of different ages were randomly spread across the sequencing lanes. For two donors (one aged 18 to 29 and one aged 80 or older), the study analyzed two additional independent replicas of 1 million unique cDNA reads from the same blood draw.

Remarks on this clonotype: The antigen it recognizes is unknown. It has no much larger one-base neighbor in the sample; base qualities were not kept.

The research as a whole found: A strong correlation was found between observed TCR beta diversity and the percentage of naive T cells measured by flow cytometry. Since profiling was done on bulk unsorted PBMCs, naive and antigen-experienced compartments could not be conclusively compared. Estimates of total diversity from one million sequenced T cells were regarded as lower bounds and underestimates. The long-lived group showed more naive CD4+ T cells, fewer expanded clones and increased TCR diversity than the aged group, suggesting age selection. The CMV infection status of donors was not known, potentially confounding age-related changes in expanded clonotypes. Observed TCR beta diversity per million T cells fell roughly linearly with age, and a significant reduction was already apparent by age roughly 40.

Reading from cysteine to phenylalanine, the CDR3 counts 15 amino acids. Left in the record is the CDR3 DNA by itself, 45 bases read in frame from the first base. Trimming removed 5 bases from V and 4 bases from J, leaving 16 bases between the germline ends. The germline V gene (reference sequence) provides CDR1 MNHEY and CDR2 SMNVEV. The library was made by 5' RACE. The data were produced on an Illumina HiSeq 2500. A second about 7 to 12 cycle PCR used a sample-barcoded 5' primer and a J-beta primer mix. A template-switch 5' adaptor carrying 12 random nucleotides introduced a unique molecular identifier onto each TCR beta cDNA molecule. Each sample yielded at least 2.5 million CDR3-containing paired-end reads. All of the RNA was converted into first-strand cDNA using the Mint cDNA synthesis kit, with a TRBC-specific oligonucleotide serving as the primer. All cDNA was treated with uracil-DNA glycosylase and then went through a first 18-cycle PCR with the universal primers M1SS and BC2_uni_R. As for how the authors treated the data: Each sample was normalized by randomly selecting 1 million high-quality reads, each carrying a distinct molecular identifier. Reads sharing molecular identifiers were discarded rather than binned into consensus sequences. MiTCR, set to a Q25 quality threshold and the strictest error-elimination algorithm, was used for CDR3 identification, clonotype clustering and error correction. Lower-bound total TCR beta diversity was estimated with a nonparametric unseen species model using Euler transformation. TCRdb redid the processing of the public reads, applying fastp at Q25 and MiXCR, and retained in-frame beta chains. Each record represents a unique CDR3 protein, reported with the most common genes and DNA among its rows. These V and J calls rely on TCRdb rather than the paper's analysis. In this sample the table shows more than 1 million distinct CDR3 sequences, 40% to 45% of which occur a single time. Of the sample, approximately 17% falls within the top ten clones.

The 40 or so donors, aged roughly 6 to 95 years, were systemically healthy Caucasian individuals from Russia. Around 10 milliliters of peripheral blood were collected from each donor into EDTA-treated Vacutainer tubes. Ficoll-Paque density-gradient centrifugation was used to isolate PBMCs, with at least 7 million obtained per sample. Trizol reagent was used to extract total RNA from the PBMCs, yielding at least 5.5 micrograms per sample. Naive CD45RAhigh/CD27high T cell percentages were measured by flow cytometry on a PBMC aliquot from every donor. The sequencing input was blood. The sequence is built from TRBV27 and TRBJ2-3; the D gene is possibly TRBD1 or TRBD2, with 6 bases matching each. This receptor was identified in an older woman in good health. The nucleotide sequence is TGTGCCAGCAGTCCCCGGGGGCATCAGGCAGATACGCAGTATTTT. This sequence encodes CASSPRGHQADTQYF.